The 23 T cell receptor beta chains listed next were all sequenced from one sample in a study of blood T cells in healthy people across ages. Together with a sample-barcoded 5' primer, a J-beta primer mix was included in a second PCR lasting about 7 to 11 cycles. TCRdb passed the 5' RACE reads through MiXCR, listing each CDR3 protein once. This table has fewer than 600,000 distinct CDR3 sequences, around a quarter appearing once. Separately, the same data were catalogued under a study of T cells of mothers and their children.

Material for sequencing was blood. The receptors stem from a boy aged 2 to 10 in good health.

This clonotype was counted only a few times. The V and J genes are TRBV30 and TRBJ1-1, with a weak D call TRBD1 (5 bases). This CDR3 is 17 amino acids long. V gave up 7 bases and J gave up 1 base, with 25 bases separating them. Looked up from germline, CDR1 is GTSNPN and CDR2 is SVGIG (reference sequence). The CDR3 loop is CALSYPDSPRRNTEAFF. The DNA of the CDR3 is TGTGCCTTAAGCTATCCTGACAGTCCGAGGAGGAACACTGAAGCTTTCTTT.

The sample holds a few counts of this clonotype. The chain combines TRBV7-9 with TRBJ2-5, with 9 bases lining up with TRBD1. The V gene's germline CDR1 is SEHNR and CDR2 FQNEAQ (reference sequence). J gave up 5 bases and V 6 bases, and 10 bases lay outside the gene matches. The CDR3 is made up of 15 amino acids. CDR3 DNA: TGTGCCAGCAGTAACCTACAGGGGGCTTGGGAGACCCAGTACTTC. Its protein is CASSNLQGAWETQYF.

The V and J genes are TRBV10-2 and TRBJ2-2, with 12 bases that match TRBD2. This CDR3 contains 16 residues. Germline CDR1 is WSHSY and CDR2 is SAAADI. The junction had 3 bases not matched to a gene; V was cut back by 6 bases and J by 1 base. The chain's CDR3 is CASRPTSGGNTGELFF. CDR3 DNA: TGCGCCAGCAGACCGACTAGCGGGGGGAACACCGGGGAGCTGTTTTTT.

This clonotype was observed a few times. The V and J genes are TRBV9 and TRBJ2-2, with 12 bases matching TRBD2. CDR3 length: 17 residues. Trimming removed 0 bases from V and 3 bases from J; junction bases left unmatched: 3. Germline V gene data show CDR1 as SGDLS and CDR2 as YYNGEE. The CDR3 loop reads CASSVVGLAGHTGELFF. For the CDR3, the DNA is TGTGCCAGCAGCGTAGTCGGACTAGCGGGACACACCGGGGAGCTGTTTTTT. Full variable domain (rest looked up from reference TRBV9 and TRBJ2-2): DSGVTQTPKHLITATGQRVTLRCSPRSGDLSVYWYQQSLDQGLQFLIQYYNGEERAKGNILERFSAQQFPDLHSELNLSSLELGDSALYFCASSVVGLAGHTGELFFGEGSRLTVL.

The CDR3 nucleotides are TGTGCCAGCAGCGCGTGGACAGGGGACACTGAAGCTTTCTTT. Translating gives CASSAWTGDTEAFF. The J gene is TRBJ1-1, the V gene TRBV9, with TRBD1 identical over 9 bases. V was clipped by 3 bases and J by 3 bases; unmatched bases: 3. CDR1 and CDR2 (germline): SGDLS, YYNGEE. This CDR3 contains 14 residues.

The sample holds a few counts of this clonotype. The rearrangement links TRBV3-1 to TRBJ2-1, with 8 bases identical to TRBD2. V trimming: 1 base; J trimming: 13 bases; junction bases outside the gene matches: 9. Germline assignment: CDR1 LGHDT and CDR2 YNNKEL (reference sequence). The CDR3 covers 14 residues. The CDR3: CASSQVRTSTNQFF. CDR3 bases: TGTGCCAGCAGCCAAGTCCGGACTAGCACCAATCAGTTCTTC.

The chain employs TRBV7-2 and TRBJ2-4, with no clear D. The CDR3 consists of 16 residues. The germline V gene encodes CDR1 SGHTA and CDR2 FQGNSA. V was clipped by 5 bases and J by 2 bases, with 16 bases between them. The CDR3 is CASSTPTSGSKNIQYF. CDR3 in DNA: TGTGCCAGCAGCACACCCACCTCTGGGTCCAAAAACATTCAGTACTTC.

The J gene is TRBJ2-1, the V gene TRBV20-1, with 9 bases lining up with TRBD1. The length of the CDR3 is 15 residues. Germline CDR1 DFQATT, CDR2 SNEGSKA (reference sequence). Unmatched junction bases numbered 8, after V lost 7 bases and J lost 1 base. CDR3 sequence reads: CSVQPGQGSYNEQFF. CDR3 coding DNA: TGCAGTGTACAGCCGGGACAGGGATCCTACAATGAGCAGTTCTTC.

This clonotype was observed a handful of times. The chain links TRBV20-1 to TRBJ1-2; 7 nucleotides agree with TRBD1. The germline gives CDR1 DFQATT, CDR2 SNEGSKA (reference sequence). This CDR3 spans 14 amino acids. With V trimmed by 0 bases and J by 2 bases, 3 bases remained unmatched. This CDR3 is CSARDTGANYGYTF. In DNA, the CDR3 is TGCAGTGCTAGAGATACAGGGGCAAACTATGGCTACACCTTC.

This chain uses TRBV5-1 with TRBJ2-3, with TRBD2 matching 11 bases. The CDR3 sequence is 16 residues long. CDR1 and CDR2 (germline): SGHRS, YFSETQ. V trimming: 7 bases; J trimming: 3 bases; junction bases outside the gene matches: 10. CDR3 loop: CASRPGTSGPTDTQYF. CDR3 coding DNA: TGCGCCAGCCGACCTGGGACTAGCGGACCGACAGATACGCAGTATTTT.

V gene TRBV25-1 combines with J gene TRBJ1-4, with D hard to call. This CDR3 spans 13 amino acids. Trimming removed 5 bases from V and 3 bases from J, with 7 bases in between. Germline V CDR1 and CDR2: MGHDK, SYGVNS. The CDR3 region is CASSPPANEKLFF. DNA of the CDR3: TGTGCCAGCAGTCCTCCGGCTAATGAAAAACTGTTTTTT.

This clonotype was seen only a few times. The germline gene is not matched at one end of the junction; a read error may be the cause. The rearrangement joins TRBV6-1 to TRBJ1-2; the D gene is possibly TRBD1 (6 bases). This CDR3 has 12 residues. Germline CDR1 and CDR2: MNHNS and SASEGT. CDR3 sequence (DNA): TGTACCAGCAGGGACAATAACTATGGCTACACCTTC. This codes for CTSRDNNYGYTF.

The V gene is TRBV6-2 or TRBV6-3, the J gene TRBJ2-1; possibly TRBD2 for D (6 bases). The J call could be wrong; TRBJ2-7 is a better fit for the DNA end. CDR1 is MNHEY, CDR2 SVGEGT, per germline. The CDR3 sequence is 15 residues long. In nucleotides, the CDR3 is TGTGCCAGCAGCTCCAGCGGGTCCTTCTCCTACGAGCAGTACTTC. Translating gives CASSSSGSFSYEQYF.

This clonotype was counted only a few times. The chain employs TRBV7-2 and TRBJ2-3, with 8 positions matching TRBD2. Trimming took 7 bases from V and 4 from J; bases not matched to a gene: 10. The germline V gene has CDR1 SGHTA and CDR2 FQGNSA. The CDR3 has 15 residues. Here the CDR3 reads CASTGGLAGADTQYF. CDR3 bases: TGTGCCAGCACCGGAGGACTAGCAGGCGCAGATACGCAGTATTTT.

Details on this clonotype: Without the conserved terminal phenylalanine or tryptophan, this CDR3 likely stems from a read error. The chain combines TRBV3-1 with TRBJ2-4; perhaps D is TRBD1 or TRBD2 (5 bases each). CDR1 and CDR2 (germline): LGHDT, YNNKEL (reference sequence). Trimming cost V 0 bases and J 0 bases, with 12 bases left between them. CDR3 size: 17 residues. Written as DNA, the CDR3 is TGTGCCAGCAGCCAAGAACCGGGACCCCTAGCCAAAAACATTCAGTACCTC. It is translated as CASSQEPGPLAKNIQYL.

The chain employs TRBV29-1 and TRBJ2-1; 8 bases align to TRBD2. Germline CDR1 SQVTM, CDR2 ANQGSEA. The J segment lost 2 bases and the V segment lost 2 bases, leaving 5 bases of the junction unmatched. The CDR3 extends over 15 amino acids. CDR3 coding DNA: TGCAGCGTTGAATCTTCGCGGGGGGCCTACAATGAGCAGTTCTTC. Residues: CSVESSRGAYNEQFF.

This clonotype was counted a single time. The rearrangement uses TRBV7-9 and TRBJ2-3; TRBD1 or TRBD2 may be the D gene (5 bases each). The CDR3 consists of 16 residues. From germline, CDR1 is SEHNR and CDR2 FQNEAQ (reference sequence). V was clipped by 2 bases and J by 2 bases, with 14 bases between them. CDR3 sequence: CASSLTRDPHTDTQYF. CDR3 sequence (DNA): TGTGCCAGCAGCTTAACCCGGGACCCACACACAGATACGCAGTATTTT.

This clonotype has a handful of counts. The V and J genes are TRBV6-1 and TRBJ2-5, with D possibly TRBD1 on 6 matching bases. Trimming shortened V by 7 bases and J by 2 bases, and 20 bases separated the two germline ends. CDR1 and CDR2 (germline): MNHNS, SASEGT. The CDR3 consists of 16 residues. CDR3 sequence (DNA): TGTGCCAGCAAGGCTGGAACAGGGACGAGACAAGAGACCCAGTACTTC. Protein product: CASKAGTGTRQETQYF.

This chain links TRBV29-1 with TRBJ2-1; 9 positions agree with TRBD2. CDR1 and CDR2 (germline): SQVTM, ANQGSEA. The CDR3 contains 16 residues. The ends lost 6 bases at V and 10 bases at J; junction bases unmatched: 19. CDR3 region: CSVALRLAGPIGEQFF. CDR3 in DNA: TGCAGCGTGGCCCTTCGCCTAGCGGGACCCATCGGGGAGCAGTTCTTC.

The rearrangement joins TRBV10-3 to TRBJ1-5, with D unclear. The ends were cut back, 2 bases at V and 3 bases at J, with 5 bases in the middle. In germline, CDR1 is ENHRY, CDR2 SYGVKD. The CDR3 covers 13 residues. The DNA of the CDR3 is TGTGCCATCAGTGAGAGCACCAATCAGCCCCAGCATTTT. The encoded protein is CAISESTNQPQHF.

This chain uses TRBV6-6 with TRBJ2-7, with D hard to call. Germline values: CDR1 MNHNY, CDR2 SVGAGI (reference sequence). The CDR3 runs 14 residues. V was cut by 2 bases and J by 0 bases, with 8 bases left in between. The CDR3 here is CASSYQEFSYEQYF. Written as DNA, the CDR3 is TGTGCCAGCAGTTACCAAGAGTTCTCCTACGAGCAGTACTTC.

This clonotype was counted once. This chain uses TRBV10-3 with TRBJ2-5; a possible D gene is TRBD1 (6 bases). V lost 0 bases and J 2 bases, leaving 16 bases between the germline ends. Germline values: CDR1 ENHRY, CDR2 SYGVKD. The CDR3 is made up of 17 amino acids. The CDR3 here is CAISESVERGTQETQYF. The CDR3 DNA is TGTGCCATCAGTGAGTCAGTAGAGAGAGGGACACAAGAGACCCAGTACTTC.

DNA of the CDR3: TGCGCCAGCAGCTCGGGGACTAGCGGGACCGGGGAGCTGTTTTTT. Its protein is CASSSGTSGTGELFF. The chain recombines TRBV5-1 with TRBJ2-2; 12 bases map to TRBD2. Germline CDR1 SGHRS, CDR2 YFSETQ. This CDR3 spans 15 amino acids. After removal of 3 bases from V and 5 bases from J, the junction contained 2 bases not matched to a gene. The full variable domain, its missing parts supplied by reference TRBV5-1 and TRBJ2-2, is KAGVTQTPRYLIKTRGQQVTLSCSPISGHRSVSWYQQTPGQGLQFLFEYFSETQRNKGNFPGRFSGRQFSNSRSEMNVSTLELGDSALYLCASSSGTSGTGELFFGEGSRLTVL.